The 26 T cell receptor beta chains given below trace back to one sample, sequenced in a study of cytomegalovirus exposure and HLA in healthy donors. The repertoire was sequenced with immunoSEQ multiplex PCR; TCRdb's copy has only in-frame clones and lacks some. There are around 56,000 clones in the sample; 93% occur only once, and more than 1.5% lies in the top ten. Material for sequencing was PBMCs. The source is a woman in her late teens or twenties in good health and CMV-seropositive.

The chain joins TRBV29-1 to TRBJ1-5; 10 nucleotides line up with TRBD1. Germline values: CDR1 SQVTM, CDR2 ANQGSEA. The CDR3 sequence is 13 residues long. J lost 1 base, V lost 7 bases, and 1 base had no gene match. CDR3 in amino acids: CSAGQGSNQPQHF. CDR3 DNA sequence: TGCAGCGCGGGACAGGGGAGCAATCAGCCCCAGCATTTT.

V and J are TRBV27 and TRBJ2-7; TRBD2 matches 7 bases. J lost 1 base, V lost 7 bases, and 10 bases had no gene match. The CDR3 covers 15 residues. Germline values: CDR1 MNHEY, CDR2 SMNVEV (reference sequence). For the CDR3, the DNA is TGTGCCAGCAAGCGACCGGGAGGTAAATCCTACGAGCAGTACTTC. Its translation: CASKRPGGKSYEQYF.

As DNA, the CDR3 is TGTGCCAGCAGCTTAGCAAGCGGGTGGGATGAAAAACTGTTTTTT. This sequence encodes CASSLASGWDEKLFF. The chain employs TRBV7-6 and TRBJ1-4; D unclear. Trimming removed 0 bases from V and 6 bases from J, with 11 bases in between. The germline CDR1 and CDR2 sequences are SGHVS and FNYEAQ. There are 15 residues in the CDR3. Based on the CDR3 plus reference TRBV7-6 and TRBJ1-4, the full variable domain is GAGVSQSPRYKVTKRGQDVALRCDPISGHVSLYWYRQALGQGPEFLTYFNYEAQQDKSGLPNDRFSAERPEGSISTLTIQRTEQRDSAMYRCASSLASGWDEKLFFGSGTQLSVL.

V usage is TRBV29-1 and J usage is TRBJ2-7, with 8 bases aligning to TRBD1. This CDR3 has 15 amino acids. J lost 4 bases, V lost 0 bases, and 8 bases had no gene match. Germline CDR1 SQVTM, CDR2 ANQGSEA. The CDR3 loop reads CSVEDRQGAHYEQYF. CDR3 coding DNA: TGCAGCGTTGAAGATCGGCAGGGGGCTCATTACGAGCAGTACTTC.

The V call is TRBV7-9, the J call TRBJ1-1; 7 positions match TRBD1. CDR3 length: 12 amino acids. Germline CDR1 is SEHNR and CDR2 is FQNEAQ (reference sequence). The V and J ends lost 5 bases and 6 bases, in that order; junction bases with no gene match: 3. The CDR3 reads CASSPGTAEAFF. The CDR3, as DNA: TGTGCCAGCAGCCCCGGGACAGCTGAAGCTTTCTTT.

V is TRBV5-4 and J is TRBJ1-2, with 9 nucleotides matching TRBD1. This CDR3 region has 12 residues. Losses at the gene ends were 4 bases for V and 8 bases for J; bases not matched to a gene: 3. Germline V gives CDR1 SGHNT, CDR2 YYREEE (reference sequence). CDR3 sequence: CASSGTGIGYTF. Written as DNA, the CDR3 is TGTGCCAGCAGCGGGACAGGGATAGGCTACACCTTC.

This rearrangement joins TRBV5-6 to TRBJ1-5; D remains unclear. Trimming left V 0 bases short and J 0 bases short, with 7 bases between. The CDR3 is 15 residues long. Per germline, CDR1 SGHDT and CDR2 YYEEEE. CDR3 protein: CASSLEAYSNQPQHF. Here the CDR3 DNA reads TGTGCCAGCAGCTTGGAAGCCTATAGCAATCAGCCCCAGCATTTT.

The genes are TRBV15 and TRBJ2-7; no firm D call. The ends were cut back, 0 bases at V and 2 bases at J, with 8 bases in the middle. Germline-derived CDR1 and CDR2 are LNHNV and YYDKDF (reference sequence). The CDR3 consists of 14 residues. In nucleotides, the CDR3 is TGTGCCACCAGCAGAGATGGAACTACCTACGAGCAGTACTTC. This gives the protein CATSRDGTTYEQYF.

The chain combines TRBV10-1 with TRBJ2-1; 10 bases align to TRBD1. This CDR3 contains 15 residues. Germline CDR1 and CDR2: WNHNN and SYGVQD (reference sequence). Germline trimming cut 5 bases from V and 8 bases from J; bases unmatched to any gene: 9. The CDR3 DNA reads TGCGCCAGCAGTCCAACCGGGACAGGGGCGTATGAGCAGTTCTTC. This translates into CASSPTGTGAYEQFF.

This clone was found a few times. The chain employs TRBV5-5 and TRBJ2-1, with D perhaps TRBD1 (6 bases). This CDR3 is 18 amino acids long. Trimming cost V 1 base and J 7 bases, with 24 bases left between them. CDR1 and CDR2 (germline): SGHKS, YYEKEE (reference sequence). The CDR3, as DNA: TGTGCCAGCAGCTTGCTGGCAGGGGTTATCTTTACGGGGAATGAGCAGTTCTTC. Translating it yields CASSLLAGVIFTGNEQFF.

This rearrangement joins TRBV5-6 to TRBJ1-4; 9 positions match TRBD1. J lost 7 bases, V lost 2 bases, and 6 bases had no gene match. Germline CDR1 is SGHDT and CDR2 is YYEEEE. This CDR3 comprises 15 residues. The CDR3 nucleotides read TGTGCCAGCAGCTTTGGGGACAGGGATAGTGAAAAACTGTTTTTT. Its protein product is CASSFGDRDSEKLFF.

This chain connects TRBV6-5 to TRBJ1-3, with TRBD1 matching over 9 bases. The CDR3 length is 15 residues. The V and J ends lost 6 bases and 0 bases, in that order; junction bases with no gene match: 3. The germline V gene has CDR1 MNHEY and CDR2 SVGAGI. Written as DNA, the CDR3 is TGTGCCAGCAGCCAGGACAGGGGCTCTGGAAACACCATATATTTT. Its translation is CASSQDRGSGNTIYF.

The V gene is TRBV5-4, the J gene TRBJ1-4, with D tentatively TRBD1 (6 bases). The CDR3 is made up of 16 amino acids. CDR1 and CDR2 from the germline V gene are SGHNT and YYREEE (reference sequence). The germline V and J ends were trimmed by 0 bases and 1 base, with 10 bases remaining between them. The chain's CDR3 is CASSLGSGVTNEKLFF. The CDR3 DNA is TGTGCCAGCAGCTTGGGTTCAGGGGTAACTAATGAAAAACTGTTTTTT.

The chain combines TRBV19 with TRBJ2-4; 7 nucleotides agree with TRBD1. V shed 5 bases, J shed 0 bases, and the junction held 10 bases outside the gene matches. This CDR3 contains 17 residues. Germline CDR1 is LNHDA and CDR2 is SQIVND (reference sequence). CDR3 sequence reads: CASSPRDSPGAKNIQYF. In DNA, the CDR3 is TGTGCCAGTAGTCCCCGGGACAGCCCAGGAGCCAAAAACATTCAGTACTTC.

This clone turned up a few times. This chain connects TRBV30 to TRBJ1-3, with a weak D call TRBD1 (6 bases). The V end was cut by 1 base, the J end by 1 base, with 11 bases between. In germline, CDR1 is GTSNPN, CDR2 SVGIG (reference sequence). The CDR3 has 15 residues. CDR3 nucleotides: TGTGCCTGGAGTGGACAGACAGGTTCTGGAAACACCATATATTTT. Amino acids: CAWSGQTGSGNTIYF.

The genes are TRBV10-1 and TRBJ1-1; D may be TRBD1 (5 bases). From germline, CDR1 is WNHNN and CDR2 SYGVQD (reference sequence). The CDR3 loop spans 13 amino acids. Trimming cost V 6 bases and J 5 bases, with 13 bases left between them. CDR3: CASSRAGQTEAFF. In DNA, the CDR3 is TGCGCCAGCAGCCGCGCGGGGCAAACTGAAGCTTTCTTT.

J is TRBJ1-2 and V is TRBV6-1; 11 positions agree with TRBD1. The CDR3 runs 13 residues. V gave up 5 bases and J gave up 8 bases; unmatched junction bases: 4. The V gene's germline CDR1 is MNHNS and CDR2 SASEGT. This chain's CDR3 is CASSPDRGLGYTF. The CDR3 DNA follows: TGTGCCAGCAGTCCGGACAGGGGGCTGGGCTACACCTTC.

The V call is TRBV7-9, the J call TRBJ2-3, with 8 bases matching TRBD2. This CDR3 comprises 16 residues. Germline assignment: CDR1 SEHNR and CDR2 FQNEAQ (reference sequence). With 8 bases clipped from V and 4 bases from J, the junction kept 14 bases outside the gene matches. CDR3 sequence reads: CASPEGLAGLSDTQYF. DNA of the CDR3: TGTGCCAGCCCGGAGGGGCTAGCGGGTCTCTCAGATACGCAGTATTTT.

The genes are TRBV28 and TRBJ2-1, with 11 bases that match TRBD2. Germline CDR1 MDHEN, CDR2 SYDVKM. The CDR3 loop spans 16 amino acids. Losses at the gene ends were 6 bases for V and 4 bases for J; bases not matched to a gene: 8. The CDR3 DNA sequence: TGTGCCAGCAGAACTACCGGGACTAGCGGTTACAATGAGCAGTTCTTC. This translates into CASRTTGTSGYNEQFF. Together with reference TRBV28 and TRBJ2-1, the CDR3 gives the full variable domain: DVKVTQSSRYLVKRTGEKVFLECVQDMDHENMFWYRQDPGLGLRLIYFSYDVKMKEKGDIPEGYSVSREKKERFSLILESASTNQTSMYLCASRTTGTSGYNEQFFGPGTRLTVL.

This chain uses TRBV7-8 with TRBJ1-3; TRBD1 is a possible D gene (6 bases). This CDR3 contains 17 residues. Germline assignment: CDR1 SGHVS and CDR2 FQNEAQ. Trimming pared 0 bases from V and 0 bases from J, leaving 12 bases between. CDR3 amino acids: CASSLALGATSGNTIYF. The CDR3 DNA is TGTGCCAGCAGCTTAGCACTGGGGGCAACCTCTGGAAACACCATATATTTT.

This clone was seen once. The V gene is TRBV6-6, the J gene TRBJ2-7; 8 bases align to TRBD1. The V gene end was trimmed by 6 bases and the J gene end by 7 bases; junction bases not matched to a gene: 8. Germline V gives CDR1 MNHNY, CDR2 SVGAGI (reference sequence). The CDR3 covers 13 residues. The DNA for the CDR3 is TGTGCCAGCAGCCCCGGGACAGGTTTGGAGCAGTACTTC. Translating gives CASSPGTGLEQYF.

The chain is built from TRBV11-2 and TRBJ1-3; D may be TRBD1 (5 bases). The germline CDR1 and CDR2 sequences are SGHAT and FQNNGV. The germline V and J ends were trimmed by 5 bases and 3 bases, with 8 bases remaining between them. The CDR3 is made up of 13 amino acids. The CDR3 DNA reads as TGTGCCAGCAGCCCAGGGATTGGAAACACCATATATTTT. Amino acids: CASSPGIGNTIYF.

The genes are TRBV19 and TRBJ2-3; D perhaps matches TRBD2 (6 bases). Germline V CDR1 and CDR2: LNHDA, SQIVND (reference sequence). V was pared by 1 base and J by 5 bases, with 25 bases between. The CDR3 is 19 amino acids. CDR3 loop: CASSIAAPGRRAGRDTQYF. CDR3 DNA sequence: TGTGCCAGTAGTATAGCTGCCCCTGGCCGGAGGGCTGGTCGAGATACGCAGTATTTT.

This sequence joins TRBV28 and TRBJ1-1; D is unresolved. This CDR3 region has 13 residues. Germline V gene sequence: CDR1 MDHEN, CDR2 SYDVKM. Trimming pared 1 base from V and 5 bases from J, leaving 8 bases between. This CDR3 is CASSLSGGTEAFF. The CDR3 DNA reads TGTGCCAGCAGTTTATCAGGAGGGACTGAAGCTTTCTTT. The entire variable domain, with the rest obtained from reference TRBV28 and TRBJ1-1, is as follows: DVKVTQSSRYLVKRTGEKVFLECVQDMDHENMFWYRQDPGLGLRLIYFSYDVKMKEKGDIPEGYSVSREKKERFSLILESASTNQTSMYLCASSLSGGTEAFFGQGTRLTVV.

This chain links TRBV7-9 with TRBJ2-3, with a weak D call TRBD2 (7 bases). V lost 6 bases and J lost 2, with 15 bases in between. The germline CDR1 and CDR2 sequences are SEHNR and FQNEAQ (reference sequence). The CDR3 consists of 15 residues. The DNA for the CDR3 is TGTGCCAGCAGTAGCACGGGGGGCCCCACAGATACGCAGTATTTT. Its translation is CASSSTGGPTDTQYF.

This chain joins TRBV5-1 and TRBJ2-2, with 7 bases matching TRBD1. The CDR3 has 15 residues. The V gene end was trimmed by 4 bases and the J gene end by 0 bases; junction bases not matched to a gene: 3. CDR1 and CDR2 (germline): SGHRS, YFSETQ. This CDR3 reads CASSRQGANTGELFF. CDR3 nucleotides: TGCGCCAGCAGCCGACAGGGAGCGAACACCGGGGAGCTGTTTTTT.